In its sample, the clone carrying this T cell receptor beta chain was seen a few times. Its cognate antigen is unknown. The data were obtained in a study of cytomegalovirus exposure and HLA in healthy donors. Study results and limitations: Investigators reported more than 150 TCR beta chains as tied to cytomegalovirus. An analysis was carried out later, and it reportedly showed fewer N-insertions in an Asian-associated ancestry cluster than the 666-donor mean.

Healthy bone marrow donors made up the cohort. V was cut by 5 bases and J by 8 bases, with 18 bases left in between. Germline lookup yields CDR1 SGHTA and CDR2 FQGTGA. The CDR3 spans 14 residues. Amplification used 60 Vbeta primers and 13 Jbeta primers. Using immunoSEQ multiplex PCR, the repertoire was profiled, and TCRdb retains in-frame clones only, with some absent. The table records about 140,000 clones, around 59% of them present only once. The sequenced sample was PBMCs. This receptor was taken from a male donor in good health and CMV-seronegative. The V gene is TRBV7-3, the J gene TRBJ1-2; unclear D gene. For the CDR3, the DNA is TGTGCCAGCAGCCTCCAAAGCTTCGACGGGGGCTACACCTTC. Translating it yields CASSLQSFDGGYTF.